This TCR beta chain was sequenced in a study of CD8+CD57+ T cells in acquired aplastic anemia. Sequencing was done on patients that had shown CD8+CD57+ cell expansion by flow cytometry. The CDR3 consists of 14 residues. Germline V gives CDR1 MNHEY, CDR2 SMNVEV (reference sequence). The V end was cut by 5 bases, the J end by 0 bases, with 8 bases between. The template for TCR beta VDJ and CDR3 sequence profiling was genomic DNA. One entry per CDR3 protein results from TCRdb running MiXCR on the reads. The sample includes 200,000 to 300,000 distinct CDR3 sequences, approximately 80% of them seen just once.

The sequence was obtained from a human donor with aplastic anemia. Specimen: sorted CD4+, CD8+, or CD8+CD57+ T cells (not recorded which) from PBMCs. The rearrangement links TRBV27 to TRBJ2-1, with D tentatively TRBD2 (5 bases). The CDR3 here is CASSAGSSYNEQFF. Written as DNA, the CDR3 is TGTGCCAGCAGTGCTGGGAGCTCCTACAATGAGCAGTTCTTC.